The clone carrying this T cell receptor beta chain was observed a handful of times. What it binds is not known. Measured with immunoSEQ multiplex PCR; TCRdb has only the in-frame clones, and not every one. The repertoire consists of 440,000 or so clones, with roughly 91% occurring once and the leading ten covering around 4.5%. V lost 2 bases and J lost 7; bases outside the gene matches: 6. Germline V gene data show CDR1 as MNHNS and CDR2 as SASEGT. The CDR3 totals 14 residues. These data are taken from a study of Ad26.COV2.S vaccination and SARS-CoV-2 variants. Study information: Donor was in the COV1001 Ad26.COV2.S trial arm.

General study points: Spike-specific CD8+ and CD4+ T cell responses reportedly showed substantial breadth after vaccination. Spike-specific TCR breadth was greater in vaccine than placebo recipients.

As for treatment: roughly 18 received Ad26.COV2.S at low or high dose, single or two shots; about five received placebo; per-sample allocation not given. Samples were taken on day 63 after the first vaccine or placebo injection. This TCR came from a person aged 18-65 years who received the Ad26.COV2.S COVID-19 vaccine or a placebo. V usage is TRBV6-1 and J usage is TRBJ1-2; 8 bases map to TRBD1. The specimen was peripheral blood, collected in a trial of Ad26.COV2.S vaccine versus placebo. DNA for the CDR3: TGTGCCAGCAGTGAACTCCAGGGGGCAGGTGGCTACACCTTC. It translates to CASSELQGAGGYTF.